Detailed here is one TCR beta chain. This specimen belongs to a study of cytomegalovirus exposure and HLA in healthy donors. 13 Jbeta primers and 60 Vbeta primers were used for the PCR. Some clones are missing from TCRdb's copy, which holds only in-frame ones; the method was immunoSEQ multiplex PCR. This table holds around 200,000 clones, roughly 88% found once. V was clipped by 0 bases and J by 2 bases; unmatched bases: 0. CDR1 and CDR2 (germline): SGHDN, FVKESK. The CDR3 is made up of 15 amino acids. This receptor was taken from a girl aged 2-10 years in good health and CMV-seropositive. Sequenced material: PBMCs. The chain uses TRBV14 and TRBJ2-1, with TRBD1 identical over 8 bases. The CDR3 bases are TGTGCCAGCAGCCAAGACAGGGGGCCCTACAATGAGCAGTTCTTC. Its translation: CASSQDRGPYNEQFF.